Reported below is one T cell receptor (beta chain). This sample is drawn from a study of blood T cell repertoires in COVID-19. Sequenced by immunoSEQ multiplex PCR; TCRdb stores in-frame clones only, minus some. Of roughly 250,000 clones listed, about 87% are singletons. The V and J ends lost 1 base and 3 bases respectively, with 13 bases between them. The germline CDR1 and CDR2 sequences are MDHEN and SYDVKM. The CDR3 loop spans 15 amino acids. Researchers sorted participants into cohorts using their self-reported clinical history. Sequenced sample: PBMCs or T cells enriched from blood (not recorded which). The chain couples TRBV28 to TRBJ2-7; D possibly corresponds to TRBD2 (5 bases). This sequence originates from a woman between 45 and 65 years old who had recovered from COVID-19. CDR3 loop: CASSLSRGNFYEQYF. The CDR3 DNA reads TGTGCCAGCAGTTTATCCCGAGGGAATTTCTACGAGCAGTACTTC.